This paragraph reports one T cell receptor beta chain. Its antigen is currently unknown. The sample's treatment: around 19 received Ad26.COV2.S at low or high dose, single or two shots; five or six received placebo; per-sample allocation not given. The investigators took samples on day 63 after the first vaccine or placebo injection. These data come from a study of Ad26.COV2.S vaccination and SARS-CoV-2 variants. Looking at the study overall: The Ad26.COV2.S arm of the COV1001 trial was where the donor was placed. The authors gave Ad26.COV2.S intramuscularly, either once or twice 56 days apart. Study outcomes and limitations: People given the vaccine had a wider spike-specific TCR breadth than placebo recipients did. After vaccination, substantial breadth of spike-specific CD8+ and CD4+ responses was reported.

The CDR3 is 15 residues long. V was cut by 1 base and J by 0 bases, with 7 bases left in between. Germline V lookup: CDR1 LGHNA, CDR2 YSLEER. TCRdb's table, derived via immunoSEQ multiplex PCR, lists solely in-frame clones and lacks some. The sample holds about 350,000 clones, roughly 81% seen once. This chain uses TRBV4-3 with TRBJ1-3, with D possibly being TRBD1 (5 bases). The sequenced sample was peripheral blood, obtained in a trial of Ad26.COV2.S vaccine versus placebo. This receptor was taken from a person between 18 and 60 years old who received the Ad26.COV2.S COVID-19 vaccine or a placebo. CDR3 in amino acids: CASSQAGGSGNTIYF. The CDR3 DNA follows: TGCGCCAGCAGCCAAGCGGGGGGCTCTGGAAACACCATATATTTT.